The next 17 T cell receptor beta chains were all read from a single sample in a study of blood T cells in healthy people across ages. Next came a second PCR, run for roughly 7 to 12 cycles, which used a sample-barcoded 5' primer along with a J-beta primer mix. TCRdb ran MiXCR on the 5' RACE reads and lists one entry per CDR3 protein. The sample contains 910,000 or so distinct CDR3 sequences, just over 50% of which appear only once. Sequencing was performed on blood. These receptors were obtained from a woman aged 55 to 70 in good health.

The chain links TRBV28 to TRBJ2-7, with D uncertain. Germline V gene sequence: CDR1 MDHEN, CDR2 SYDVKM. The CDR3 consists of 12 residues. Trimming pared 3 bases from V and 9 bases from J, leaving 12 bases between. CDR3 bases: TGTGCCAGCAGTTTCGCGAGGACGGGGCAGTACTTC. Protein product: CASSFARTGQYF. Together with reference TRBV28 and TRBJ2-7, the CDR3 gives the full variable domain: DVKVTQSSRYLVKRTGEKVFLECVQDMDHENMFWYRQDPGLGLRLIYFSYDVKMKEKGDIPEGYSVSREKKERFSLILESASTNQTSMYLCASSFARTGQYFGPGTRLTVT.

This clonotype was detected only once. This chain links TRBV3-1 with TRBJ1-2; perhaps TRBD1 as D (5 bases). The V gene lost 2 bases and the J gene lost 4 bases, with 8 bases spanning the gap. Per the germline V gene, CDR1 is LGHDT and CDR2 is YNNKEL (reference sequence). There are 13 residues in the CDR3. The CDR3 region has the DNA TGTGCCAGCAGCCAACTGGGGGTCTATGGCTACACCTTC. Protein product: CASSQLGVYGYTF.

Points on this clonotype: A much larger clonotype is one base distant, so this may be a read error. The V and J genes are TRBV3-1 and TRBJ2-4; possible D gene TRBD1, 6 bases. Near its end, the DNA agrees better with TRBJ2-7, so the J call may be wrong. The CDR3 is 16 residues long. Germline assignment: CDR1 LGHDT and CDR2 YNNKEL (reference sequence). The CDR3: CASSPLIRDNSDEQYF. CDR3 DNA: TGTGCCAGCAGCCCCTTAATACGGGACAACTCCGACGAGCAGTACTTC.

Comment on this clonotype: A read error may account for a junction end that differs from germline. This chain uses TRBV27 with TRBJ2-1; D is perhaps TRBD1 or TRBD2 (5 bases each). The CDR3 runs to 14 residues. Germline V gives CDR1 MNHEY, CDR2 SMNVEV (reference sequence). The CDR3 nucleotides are TGTGGCAGCAGTACGGGACCGAGCTACAATGAGCAGTTCTTC. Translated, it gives CGSSTGPSYNEQFF.

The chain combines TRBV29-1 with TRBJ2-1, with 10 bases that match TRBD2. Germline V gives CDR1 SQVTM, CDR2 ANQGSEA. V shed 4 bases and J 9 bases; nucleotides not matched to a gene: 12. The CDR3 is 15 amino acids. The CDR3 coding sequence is TGCAGCGTTGGAGGGTCTAGCGGGAGACCTTCTGAGCAGTTCTTC. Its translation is CSVGGSSGRPSEQFF.

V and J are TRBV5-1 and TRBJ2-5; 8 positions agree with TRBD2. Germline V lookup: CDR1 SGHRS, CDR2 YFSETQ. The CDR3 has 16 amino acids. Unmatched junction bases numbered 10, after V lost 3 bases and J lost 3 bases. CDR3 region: CASSSHRLAHEETQYF. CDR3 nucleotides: TGCGCCAGCAGCTCCCACCGACTAGCGCACGAAGAGACCCAGTACTTC.

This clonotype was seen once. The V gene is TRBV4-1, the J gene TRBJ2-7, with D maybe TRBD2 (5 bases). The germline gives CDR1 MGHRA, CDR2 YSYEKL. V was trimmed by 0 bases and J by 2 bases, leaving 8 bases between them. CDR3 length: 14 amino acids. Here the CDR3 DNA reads TGCGCCAGCAGCCAAGAGTTGAGGGCCTACGAGCAGTACTTC. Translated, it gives CASSQELRAYEQYF.

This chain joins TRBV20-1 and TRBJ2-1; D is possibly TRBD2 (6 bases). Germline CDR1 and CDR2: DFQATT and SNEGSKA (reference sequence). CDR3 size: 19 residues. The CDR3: CRYRGRWSGLGLFRHEQFF. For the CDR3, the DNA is TGCAGATATAGAGGGAGATGGAGCGGGCTAGGACTATTCCGCCATGAGCAGTTCTTC.

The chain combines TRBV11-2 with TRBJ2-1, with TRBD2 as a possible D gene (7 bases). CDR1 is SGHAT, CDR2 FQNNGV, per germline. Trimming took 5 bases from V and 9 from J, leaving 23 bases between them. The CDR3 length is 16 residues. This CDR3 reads CASSAGQRGGASEQFF. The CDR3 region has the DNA TGTGCCAGCAGCGCCGGCCAGAGGGGGGGAGCGAGTGAGCAGTTCTTC.

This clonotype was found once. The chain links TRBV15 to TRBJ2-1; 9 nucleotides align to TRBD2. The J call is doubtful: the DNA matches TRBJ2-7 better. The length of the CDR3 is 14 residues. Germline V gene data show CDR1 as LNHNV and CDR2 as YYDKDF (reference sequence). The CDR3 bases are TGTGCCACCAGCATAAGACTAGCGGTCAATGAGCAGTACTTC. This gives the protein CATSIRLAVNEQYF.

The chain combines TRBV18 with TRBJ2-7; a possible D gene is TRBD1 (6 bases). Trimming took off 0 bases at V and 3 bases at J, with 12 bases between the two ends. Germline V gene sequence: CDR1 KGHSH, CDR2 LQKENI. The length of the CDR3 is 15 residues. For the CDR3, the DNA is TGTGCCAGCTCACCACCGGGTTTAGGGGGCTACGAGCAGTACTTC. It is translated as CASSPPGLGGYEQYF.

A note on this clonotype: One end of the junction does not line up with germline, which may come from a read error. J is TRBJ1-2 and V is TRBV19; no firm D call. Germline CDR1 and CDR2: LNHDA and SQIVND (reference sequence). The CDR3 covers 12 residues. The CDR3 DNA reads TGTGCCAGTAGGGGCGTCGGGTATGGCTACATCTTC. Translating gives CASRGVGYGYIF.

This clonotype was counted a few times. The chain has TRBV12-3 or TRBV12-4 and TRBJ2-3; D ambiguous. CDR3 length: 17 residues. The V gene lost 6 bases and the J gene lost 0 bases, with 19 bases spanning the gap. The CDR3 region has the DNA TGTGCCAGCAGCCGTTCCGGGTCAACTTCTAGCACAGATACGCAGTATTTT. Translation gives CASSRSGSTSSTDTQYF.

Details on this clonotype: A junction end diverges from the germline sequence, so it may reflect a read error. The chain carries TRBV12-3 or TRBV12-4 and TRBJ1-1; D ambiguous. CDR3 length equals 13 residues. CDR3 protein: CASSRTMNIEAFF. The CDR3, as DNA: TGTGCCAGCAGTCGGACCATGAACATTGAAGCTTTCTTT.

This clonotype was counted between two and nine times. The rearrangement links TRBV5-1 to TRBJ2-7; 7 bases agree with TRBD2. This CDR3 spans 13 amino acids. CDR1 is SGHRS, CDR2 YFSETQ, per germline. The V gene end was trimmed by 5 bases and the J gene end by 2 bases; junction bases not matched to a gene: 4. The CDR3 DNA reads TGCGCCAGCAGTGAGGGAGGGGCCTACGAGCAGTACTTC. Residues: CASSEGGAYEQYF.

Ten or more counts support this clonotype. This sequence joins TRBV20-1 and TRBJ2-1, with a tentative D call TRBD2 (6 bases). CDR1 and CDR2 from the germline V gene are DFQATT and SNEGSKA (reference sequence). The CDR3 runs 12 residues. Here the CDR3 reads CSVRDWRWEQFF. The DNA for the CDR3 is TGCAGCGTCCGGGACTGGAGGTGGGAGCAGTTCTTC.

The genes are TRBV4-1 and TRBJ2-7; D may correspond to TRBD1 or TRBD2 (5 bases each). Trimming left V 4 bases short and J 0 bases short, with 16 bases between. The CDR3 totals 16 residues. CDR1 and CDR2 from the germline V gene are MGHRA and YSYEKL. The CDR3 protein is CASSLNVRDLSYEQYF. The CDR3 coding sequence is TGCGCCAGCAGCCTCAACGTCCGGGACCTCTCCTACGAGCAGTACTTC.